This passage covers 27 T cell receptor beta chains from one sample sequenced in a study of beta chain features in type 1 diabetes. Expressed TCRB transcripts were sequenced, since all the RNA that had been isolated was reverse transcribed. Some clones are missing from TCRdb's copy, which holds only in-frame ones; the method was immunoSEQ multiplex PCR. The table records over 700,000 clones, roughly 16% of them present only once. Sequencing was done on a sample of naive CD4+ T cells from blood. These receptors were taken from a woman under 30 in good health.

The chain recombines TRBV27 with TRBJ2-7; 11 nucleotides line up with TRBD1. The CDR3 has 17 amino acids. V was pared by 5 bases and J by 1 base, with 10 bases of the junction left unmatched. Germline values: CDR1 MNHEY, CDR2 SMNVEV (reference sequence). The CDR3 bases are TGTGCCAGCAGTCCCCGGGGACAGGGGGTAGCGTCCTACGAGCAGTACTTC. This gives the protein CASSPRGQGVASYEQYF.

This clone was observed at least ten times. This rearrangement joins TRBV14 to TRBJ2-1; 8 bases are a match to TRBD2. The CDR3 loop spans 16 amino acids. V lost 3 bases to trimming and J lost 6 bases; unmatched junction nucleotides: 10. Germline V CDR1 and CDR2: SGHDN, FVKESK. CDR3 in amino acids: CASSHVPGLGGNEQFF. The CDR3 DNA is TGTGCCAGCAGCCATGTCCCGGGACTAGGAGGCAATGAGCAGTTCTTC. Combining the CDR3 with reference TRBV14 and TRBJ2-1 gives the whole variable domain EAGVTQFPSHSVIEKGQTVTLRCDPISGHDNLYWYRRVMGKEIKFLLHFVKESKQDESGMPNNRFLAERTGGTYSTLKVQPAELEDSGVYFCASSHVPGLGGNEQFFGPGTRLTVL.

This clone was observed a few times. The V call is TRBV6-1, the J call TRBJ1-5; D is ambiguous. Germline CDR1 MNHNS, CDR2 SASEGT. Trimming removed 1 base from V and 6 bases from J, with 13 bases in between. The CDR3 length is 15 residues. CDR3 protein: CASSEGTKGRQPQHF. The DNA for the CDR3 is TGTGCCAGCAGTGAAGGGACTAAAGGACGTCAGCCCCAGCATTTT.

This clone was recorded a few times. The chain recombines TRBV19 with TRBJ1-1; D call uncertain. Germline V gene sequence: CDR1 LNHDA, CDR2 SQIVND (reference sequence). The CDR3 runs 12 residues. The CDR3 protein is CGTEGVRTEAFF. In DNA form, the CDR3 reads TGTGGAACGGAGGGAGTTCGGACTGAAGCTTTCTTT.

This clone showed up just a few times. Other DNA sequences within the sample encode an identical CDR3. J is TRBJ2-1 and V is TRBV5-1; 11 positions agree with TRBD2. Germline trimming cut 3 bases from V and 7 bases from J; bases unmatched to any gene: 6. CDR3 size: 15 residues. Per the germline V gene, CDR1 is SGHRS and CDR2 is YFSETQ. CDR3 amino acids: CASSSGLAGVNEQFF. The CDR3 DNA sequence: TGCGCCAGCAGCTCTGGACTAGCGGGTGTTAATGAGCAGTTCTTC.

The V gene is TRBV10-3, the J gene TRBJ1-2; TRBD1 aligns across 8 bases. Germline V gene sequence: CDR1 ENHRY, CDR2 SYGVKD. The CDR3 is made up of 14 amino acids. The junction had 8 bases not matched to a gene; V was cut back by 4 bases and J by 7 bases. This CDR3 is CAISGTDRVRGYTF. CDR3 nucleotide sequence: TGTGCCATCAGTGGGACGGACAGGGTCCGTGGCTACACCTTC.

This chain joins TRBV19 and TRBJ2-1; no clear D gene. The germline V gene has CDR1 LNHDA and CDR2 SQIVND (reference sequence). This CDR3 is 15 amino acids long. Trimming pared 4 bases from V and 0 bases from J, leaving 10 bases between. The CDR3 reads CASSSEVSSYNEQFF. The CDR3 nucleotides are TGTGCCAGTAGTAGTGAGGTATCCTCCTACAATGAGCAGTTCTTC.

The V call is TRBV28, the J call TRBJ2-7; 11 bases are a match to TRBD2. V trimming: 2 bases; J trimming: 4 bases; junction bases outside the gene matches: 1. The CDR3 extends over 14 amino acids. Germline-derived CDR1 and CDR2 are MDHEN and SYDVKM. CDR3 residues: CASSLGTSGYEQYF. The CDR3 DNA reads TGTGCCAGCAGTTTAGGGACTAGCGGTTACGAGCAGTACTTC.

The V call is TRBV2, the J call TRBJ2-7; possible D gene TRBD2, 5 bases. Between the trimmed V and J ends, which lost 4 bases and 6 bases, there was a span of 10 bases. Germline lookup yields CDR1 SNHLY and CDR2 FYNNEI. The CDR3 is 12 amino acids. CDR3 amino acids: CASSVGLGEQYF. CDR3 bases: TGTGCCAGCAGTGTCGGACTGGGCGAGCAGTACTTC.

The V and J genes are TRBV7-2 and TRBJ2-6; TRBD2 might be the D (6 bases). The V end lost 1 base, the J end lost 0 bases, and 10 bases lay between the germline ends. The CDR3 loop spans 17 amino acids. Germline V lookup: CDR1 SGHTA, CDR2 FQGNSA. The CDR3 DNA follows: TGTGCCAGCAGCTTAGTTGGAGGGGCCTCTGGGGCCAACGTCCTGACTTTC. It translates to CASSLVGGASGANVLTF.

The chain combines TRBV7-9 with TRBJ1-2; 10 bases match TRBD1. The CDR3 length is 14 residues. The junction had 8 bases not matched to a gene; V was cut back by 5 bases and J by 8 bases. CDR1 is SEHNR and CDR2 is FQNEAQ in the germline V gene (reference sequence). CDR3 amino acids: CASSEGQGLLGYTF. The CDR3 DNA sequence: TGTGCCAGCAGCGAGGGACAGGGGCTTTTAGGCTACACCTTC.

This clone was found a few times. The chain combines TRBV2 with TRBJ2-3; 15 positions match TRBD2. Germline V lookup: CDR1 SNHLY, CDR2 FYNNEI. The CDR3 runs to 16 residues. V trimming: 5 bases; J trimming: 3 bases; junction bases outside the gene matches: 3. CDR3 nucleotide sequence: TGTGCCAGCAGTCCCGGGACTAGCGGGAGGACAGATACGCAGTATTTT. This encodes CASSPGTSGRTDTQYF. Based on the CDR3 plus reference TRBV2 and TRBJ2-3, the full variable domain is EPEVTQTPSHQVTQMGQEVILRCVPISNHLYFYWYRQILGQKVEFLVSFYNNEISEKSEIFDDQFSVERPDGSNFTLKIRSTKLEDSAMYFCASSPGTSGRTDTQYFGPGTRLTVL.

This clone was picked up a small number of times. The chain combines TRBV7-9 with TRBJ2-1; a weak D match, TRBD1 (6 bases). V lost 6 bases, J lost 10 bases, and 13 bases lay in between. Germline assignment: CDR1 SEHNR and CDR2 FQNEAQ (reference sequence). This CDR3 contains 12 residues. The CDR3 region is CASSLTGHEQFF. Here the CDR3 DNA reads TGTGCCAGCAGTCTGACAGGCCACGAGCAGTTCTTC.

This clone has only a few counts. The CDR3 sequence is CASSEAAQGGGYTF. The CDR3 region has the DNA TGTGCCAGCAGTGAAGCCGCACAGGGGGGTGGCTACACCTTC. V gene TRBV2 combines with J gene TRBJ1-2; the match to TRBD1 covers 8 bases. Germline V gene data show CDR1 as SNHLY and CDR2 as FYNNEI. The CDR3 has 14 amino acids. V dropped 0 bases and J dropped 7; count of bases not matched to a gene: 4. The variable domain in full, with the rest retrieved from reference TRBV2 and TRBJ1-2, is EPEVTQTPSHQVTQMGQEVILRCVPISNHLYFYWYRQILGQKVEFLVSFYNNEISEKSEIFDDQFSVERPDGSNFTLKIRSTKLEDSAMYFCASSEAAQGGGYTFGSGTRLTVV.

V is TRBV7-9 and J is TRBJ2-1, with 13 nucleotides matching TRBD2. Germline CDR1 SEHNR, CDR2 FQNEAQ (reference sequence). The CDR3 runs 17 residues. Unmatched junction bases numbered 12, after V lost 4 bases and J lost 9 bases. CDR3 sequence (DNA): TGTGCCAGCAGCTCCAACCGAGGACTAGCGGGAGCCAGTGAGCAGTTCTTC. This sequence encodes CASSSNRGLAGASEQFF.

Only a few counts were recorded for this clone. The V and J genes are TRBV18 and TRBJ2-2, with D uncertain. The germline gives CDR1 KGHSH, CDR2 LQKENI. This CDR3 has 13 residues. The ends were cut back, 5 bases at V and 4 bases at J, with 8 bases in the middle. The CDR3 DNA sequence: TGTGCCAGCTCAGAGCCGGCCACCGGGGAGCTGTTTTTT. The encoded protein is CASSEPATGELFF.

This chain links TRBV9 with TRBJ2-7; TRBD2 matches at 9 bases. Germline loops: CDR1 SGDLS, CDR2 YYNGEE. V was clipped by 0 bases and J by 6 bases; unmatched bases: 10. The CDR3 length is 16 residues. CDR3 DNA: TGTGCCAGCAGCGTAGATTTGGCTAGCGGGACTAGCGAGCAGTACTTC. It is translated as CASSVDLASGTSEQYF.

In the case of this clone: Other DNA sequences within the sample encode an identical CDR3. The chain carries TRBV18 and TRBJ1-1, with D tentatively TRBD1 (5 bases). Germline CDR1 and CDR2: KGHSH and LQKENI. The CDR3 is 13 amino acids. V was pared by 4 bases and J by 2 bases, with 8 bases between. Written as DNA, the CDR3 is TGTGCCAGCTCACAGGGGCGCAACACTGAAGCTTTCTTT. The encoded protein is CASSQGRNTEAFF.

In DNA form, the CDR3 reads TGTGCCAGCAGCTTGGCCGTATCTAGCGGGAGGGCCCTTGCAGATACGCAGTATTTT. Translating gives CASSLAVSSGRALADTQYF. The chain recombines TRBV5-4 with TRBJ2-3, with TRBD2 identical over 12 bases. After removal of 0 bases from V and 4 bases from J, the junction contained 12 bases not matched to a gene. CDR3 length equals 19 residues. Germline-derived CDR1 and CDR2 are SGHNT and YYREEE (reference sequence).

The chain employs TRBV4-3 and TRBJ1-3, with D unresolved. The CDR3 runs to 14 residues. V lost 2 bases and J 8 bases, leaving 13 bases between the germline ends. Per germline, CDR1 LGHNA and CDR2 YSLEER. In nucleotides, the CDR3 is TGCGCCAGCAGCCAAAGACTGCCCGCAGACACCATATATTTT. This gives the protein CASSQRLPADTIYF.

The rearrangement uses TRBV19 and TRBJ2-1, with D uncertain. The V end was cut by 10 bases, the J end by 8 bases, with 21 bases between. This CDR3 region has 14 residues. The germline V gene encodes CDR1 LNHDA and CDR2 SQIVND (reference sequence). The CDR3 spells CATKPLPIVDEQFF. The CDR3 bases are TGTGCCACCAAACCACTCCCGATCGTCGATGAGCAGTTCTTC.

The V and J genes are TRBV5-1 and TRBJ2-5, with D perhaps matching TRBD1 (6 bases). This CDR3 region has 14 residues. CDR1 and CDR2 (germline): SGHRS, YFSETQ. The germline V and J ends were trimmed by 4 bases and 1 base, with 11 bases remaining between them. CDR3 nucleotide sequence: TGCGCCAGCAGCACTCAGGGGATCCAAGAGACCCAGTACTTC. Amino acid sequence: CASSTQGIQETQYF.

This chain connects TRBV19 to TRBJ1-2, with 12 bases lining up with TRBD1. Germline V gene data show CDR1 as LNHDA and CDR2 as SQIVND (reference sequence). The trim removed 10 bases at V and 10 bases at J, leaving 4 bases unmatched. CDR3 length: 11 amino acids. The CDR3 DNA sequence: TGTGCCACCAGGGACAGGGGGCTCTACACCTTC. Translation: CATRDRGLYTF.

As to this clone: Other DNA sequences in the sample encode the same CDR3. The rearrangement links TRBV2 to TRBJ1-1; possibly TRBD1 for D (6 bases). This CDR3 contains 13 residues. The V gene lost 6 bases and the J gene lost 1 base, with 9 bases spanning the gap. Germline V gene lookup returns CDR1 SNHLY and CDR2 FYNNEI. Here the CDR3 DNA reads TGTGCCAGCAGCGGACAGCCGAACACTGAAGCTTTCTTT. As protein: CASSGQPNTEAFF.

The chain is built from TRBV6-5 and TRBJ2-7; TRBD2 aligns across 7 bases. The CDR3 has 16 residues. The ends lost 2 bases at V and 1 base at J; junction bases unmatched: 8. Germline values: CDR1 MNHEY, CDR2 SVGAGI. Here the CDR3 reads CASSYSSGGLSYEQYF. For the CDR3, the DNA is TGTGCCAGCAGTTACAGTTCGGGAGGCTTATCCTACGAGCAGTACTTC.

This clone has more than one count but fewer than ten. CDR3 loop: CASSTMGVNYNEQFF. As DNA, the CDR3 is TGTGCCAGCTCCACTATGGGCGTAAACTACAATGAGCAGTTCTTC. The rearrangement uses TRBV18 and TRBJ2-1; D not resolved. The CDR3 extends over 15 amino acids. Germline assignment: CDR1 KGHSH and CDR2 LQKENI. Trimming stripped 6 bases from V and 3 bases from J, with 15 bases between.

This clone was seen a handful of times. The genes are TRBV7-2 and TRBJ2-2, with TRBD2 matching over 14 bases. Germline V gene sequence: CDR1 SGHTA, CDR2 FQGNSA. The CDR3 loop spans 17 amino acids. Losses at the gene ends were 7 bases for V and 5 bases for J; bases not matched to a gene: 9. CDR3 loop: CASTRGTSGSRTGELFF. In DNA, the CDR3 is TGTGCCAGCACCCGCGGGACTAGCGGGAGCCGGACCGGGGAGCTGTTTTTT.